Presented here are 2 T cell receptor beta chains from one specimen sequenced in a study of tumor-infiltrating lymphocytes in oesophageal squamous cell carcinoma. Using its own MiXCR run on the PCR reads, TCRdb lists one record per CDR3 protein. The sample yields about 25,000 distinct CDR3 sequences, about two fifths seen once. The sample comprised esophageal tumor tissue. All receptors come from a male donor with esophageal squamous cell carcinoma.

In this sample, this clonotype turned up a few times. This chain links TRBV7-3 with TRBJ2-1; D unresolved. The CDR3 contains 16 residues. V was pared by 5 bases and J by 0 bases, with 14 bases between. Germline V lookup: CDR1 SGHTA, CDR2 FQGTGA. The CDR3 DNA sequence: TGTGCCAGCAGCCCCTTCCCACTGTGCTCCTACAATGAGCAGTTCTTC. Its protein is CASSPFPLCSYNEQFF.

The V call is TRBV6-8, the J call TRBJ2-3; 10 bases line up with TRBD1. The end of the DNA fits TRBJ2-7 better, so the J call may be wrong. The germline V gene encodes CDR1 MNHGY and CDR2 SAAAGT. The CDR3 has 14 amino acids. CDR3 protein: CASAGTGVGFEQYF. CDR3 bases: TGTGCCAGCGCTGGGACAGGGGTGGGTTTCGAGCAGTACTTC.